These 5 T cell receptor beta chains share one sample of origin, sequenced in a study of a mutant IDH1 vaccine in newly diagnosed glioma. These receptors have no known antigen. Documented time point: week 5, during vaccination. Mutant IDH1 20-mer peptide, at 300 ug, made up each vaccine dose, with topical imiquimod. Sequencing was performed with immunoSEQ multiplex PCR; in TCRdb, only in-frame clones are kept and a portion is missing. This table holds around 58,000 clones, about 80% found once. Sequencing used PBMCs, obtained from a glioma patient whose treatment included an IDH1 peptide vaccine. The receptor source for this set is a man aged 25-45 years with glioma.

This sequence joins TRBV28 and TRBJ1-2, with D unresolved. Trimming took 5 bases from V and 4 from J, leaving 14 bases between them. Germline values: CDR1 MDHEN, CDR2 SYDVKM. This CDR3 region has 14 residues. CDR3 DNA: TGTGCCAGCAGTCTTTCAGCCGGGGTCTATGGCTACACCTTC. It is translated as CASSLSAGVYGYTF.

The CDR3 protein is CASSFRRGAYEQYF. In DNA form, the CDR3 reads TGTGCCAGCAGCTTCCGTCGGGGGGCCTACGAGCAGTACTTC. This chain links TRBV11-2 with TRBJ2-7, with 7 bases matching TRBD2. Germline CDR1 reads SGHAT; CDR2 reads FQNNGV. With 3 bases clipped from V and 2 bases from J, the junction kept 4 bases outside the gene matches. The CDR3 has 14 residues.

The chain has TRBV14 and TRBJ2-3, with a tentative D call TRBD1 (5 bases). The germline V and J ends were trimmed by 0 bases and 5 bases, with 18 bases remaining between them. Germline V lookup: CDR1 SGHDN, CDR2 FVKESK. The CDR3 is made up of 17 amino acids. This chain's CDR3 is CASSQDRAGFRRDTQYF. The CDR3 DNA reads TGTGCCAGCAGCCAAGATAGGGCAGGGTTTCGGCGAGATACGCAGTATTTT.

J is TRBJ1-2 and V is TRBV4-1; D is unresolved. The CDR3 covers 16 residues. Germline V gene data show CDR1 as MGHRA and CDR2 as YSYEKL. Deletions cut 2 bases from V and 1 base from J, with 14 bases between. The CDR3 DNA reads TGCGCCAGCAGCCAATACTCTAGTGCAGTTAACTATGGCTACACCTTC. It codes for CASSQYSSAVNYGYTF.

This sequence joins TRBV5-1 and TRBJ2-3; a weak D match, TRBD1 (5 bases). Per the germline V gene, CDR1 is SGHRS and CDR2 is YFSETQ. This CDR3 has 13 residues. Trimming pared 0 bases from V and 12 bases from J, leaving 14 bases between. The CDR3 DNA reads as TGCGCCAGCAGCTTGGCCTCGGGCAGGGAACAGTATTTT. It encodes CASSLASGREQYF.